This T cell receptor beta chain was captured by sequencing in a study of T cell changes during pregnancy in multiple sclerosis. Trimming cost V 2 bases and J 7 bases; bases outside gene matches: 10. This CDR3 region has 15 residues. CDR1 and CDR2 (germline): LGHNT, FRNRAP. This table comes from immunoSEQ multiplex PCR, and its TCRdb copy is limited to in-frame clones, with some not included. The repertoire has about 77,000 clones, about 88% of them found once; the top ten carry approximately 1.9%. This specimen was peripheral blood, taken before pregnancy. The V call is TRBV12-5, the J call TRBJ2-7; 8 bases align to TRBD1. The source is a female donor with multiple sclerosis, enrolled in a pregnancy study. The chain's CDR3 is CASGLSTPRGQEQYF. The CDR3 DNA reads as TGTGCTAGTGGTTTGTCCACCCCCAGGGGGCAAGAGCAGTACTTC.